This T cell receptor beta chain was profiled in a study of OX40 agonist ivuxolimab in advanced cancers. The overall study: Eligibility admitted prior anti-PD-1, anti-PD-L1 or anti-CTLA-4 therapy; about 40% had some.

This CDR3 has 13 residues. The junction had 5 bases not matched to a gene; V was cut back by 6 bases and J by 4 bases. Looked up from germline, CDR1 is LGHNT and CDR2 is FRNRAP. This clone appeared once. Sequencing used immunoSEQ multiplex PCR; TCRdb keeps in-frame clones, though not all of them. The sample consists of 77,000 or so clones, 75% to 90% of them appearing once. V and J are TRBV12-5 and TRBJ1-2; TRBD1 aligns across 7 bases. This clonotype originated in an adult with an advanced solid tumor such as melanoma, head and neck, liver or kidney cancer. Specimen: CD4+ or CD8+ T cells sorted from blood, collected in a trial of the OX40 agonist ivuxolimab. The CDR3 reads CASGLTGTYGYTF. Here the CDR3 DNA reads TGTGCTAGTGGCCTGACAGGGACCTATGGCTACACCTTC.